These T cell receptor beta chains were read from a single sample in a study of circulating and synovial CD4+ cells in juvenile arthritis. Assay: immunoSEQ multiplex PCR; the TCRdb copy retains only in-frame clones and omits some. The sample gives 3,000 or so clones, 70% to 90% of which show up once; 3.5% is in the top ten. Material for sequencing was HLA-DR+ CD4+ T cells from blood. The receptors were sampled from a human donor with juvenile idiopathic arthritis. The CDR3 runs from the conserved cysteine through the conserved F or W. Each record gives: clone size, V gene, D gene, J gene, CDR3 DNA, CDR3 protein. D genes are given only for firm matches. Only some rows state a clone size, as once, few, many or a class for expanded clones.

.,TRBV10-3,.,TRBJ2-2,TGTGCCATCAGTGTGAGAGCGGCGAACACCGGGGAGCTGTTTTTT,CAISVRAANTGELFF
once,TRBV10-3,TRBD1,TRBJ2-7,TGTGCCATCAGTGAGTCGATGGACAGGGGGCACGAGCAGTACTTC,CAISESMDRGHEQYF
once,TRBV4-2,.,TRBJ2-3,TGTGCCAGCAGCCAAGGAGAAACTTCCCTCTTGTCAGATACGCAGTATTTT,CASSQGETSLLSDTQYF
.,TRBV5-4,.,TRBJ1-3,TGTGCCAGCAGCCGAGCTGCCTCTGGAAACACCATATATTTT,CASSRAASGNTIYF
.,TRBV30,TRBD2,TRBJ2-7,TGTGCCTGGAGTGTAGGACTAGCAGACGAGCAGTACTTC,CAWSVGLADEQYF
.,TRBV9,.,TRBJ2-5,TGTGCCAGCAGCGTAGTGGCCACCAGGGGAGAGACCCAGTACTTC,CASSVVATRGETQYF
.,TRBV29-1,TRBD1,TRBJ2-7,TGCAGCGTCCCCCGGACAGGGACCCCCTCCGAGCAGTACTTC,CSVPRTGTPSEQYF
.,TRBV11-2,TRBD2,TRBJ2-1,TGTGCCAGCAGCTTCTCCCTAGCGGGGGTATTGATCTTC,CASSFSLAGVLIF
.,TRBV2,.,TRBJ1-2,TGTGCCAGCCCAGGGTATGCCTATGGCTACACCTTC,CASPGYAYGYTF
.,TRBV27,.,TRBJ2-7,TGTGCCAGCAGTGCGACCGGGACTTACTACGAGCAGTACTTC,CASSATGTYYEQYF
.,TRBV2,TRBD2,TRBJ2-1,TGTGCCAGTCCTCTAGCGGGGGCCTACAATGAGCAGTTCTTC,CASPLAGAYNEQFF
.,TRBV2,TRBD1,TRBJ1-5,TGTGCCAGCAGCCCCAACCCGGGACAGCACAATCAGCCCCAGCATTTT,CASSPNPGQHNQPQHF
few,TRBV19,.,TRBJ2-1,TGTGCCAGTAGTGAGAGATACAATGAGCAGTTCTTC,CASSERYNEQFF
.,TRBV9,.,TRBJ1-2,TGTGCCAGCAGCCCAACGGGGGGGAGATATGGCTACACCTTC,CASSPTGGRYGYTF
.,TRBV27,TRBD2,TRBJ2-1,TGTGCCAGCAGTCCTAGCGGGGGCTACAATGAGCAGTTCTTC,CASSPSGGYNEQFF
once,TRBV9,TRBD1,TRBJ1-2,TGTGCCAGCAGCCTCGGGAGCGGACAGGGGGCTGGAGGCTACACCTTC,CASSLGSGQGAGGYTF
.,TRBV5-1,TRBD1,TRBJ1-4,TGCGCCAGCAGCCGCGTTCAGGGGGAGAGGGAAAAACTGTTTTTT,CASSRVQGEREKLFF
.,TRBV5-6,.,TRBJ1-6,TGTGCCAGCAGCAAGGACAGAGGGAATTCACCCCTCCACTTT,CASSKDRGNSPLHF
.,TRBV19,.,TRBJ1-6,TGTGCCAGTAGTATACGGTATCCGGGCCCGGGATCTATTGGTTCACCCCTCCACTTT,CASSIRYPGPGSIGSPLHF
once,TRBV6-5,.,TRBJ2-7,TGTGCCAGCAGTTACTCTGGCGGTTCCCAATACGAGCAGTACTTC,CASSYSGGSQYEQYF
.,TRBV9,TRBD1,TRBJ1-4,TGTGCCAGCAGCCCCGGAACGACAGGGGGATATGAAAAACTGTTTTTT,CASSPGTTGGYEKLFF
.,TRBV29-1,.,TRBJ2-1,TGCAGCGTTGGGATCGGGAATGAGCAGTTCTTC,CSVGIGNEQFF
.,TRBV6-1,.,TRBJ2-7,TGTGCCAGCCTGGCCCCGACATCAGGAACTTACGAGCAGTACTTC,CASLAPTSGTYEQYF
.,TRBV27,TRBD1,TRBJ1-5,TGTGCCAGCAGTTTTACAGGGGGCAGTCAGCCCCAGCATTTT,CASSFTGGSQPQHF
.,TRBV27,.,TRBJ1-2,TGTGCCAGCAGTTCTCGGGACTTAAGATACACCTTC,CASSSRDLRYTF
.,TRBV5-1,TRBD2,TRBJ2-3,TGCGCCAGCAGCTTGGGACTAGCGGGGGGCCTCTTACGCACAGATACGCAGTATTTT,CASSLGLAGGLLRTDTQYF
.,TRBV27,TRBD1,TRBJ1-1,TGTGCCAGCCTCACAGACAGGGTGAACACTGAAGCTTTCTTT,CASLTDRVNTEAFF
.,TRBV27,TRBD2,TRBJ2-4,TGTGCCAGCCAGCGGGGGGCCGGGAGAAGTAACATTCAGTACTTC,CASQRGAGRSNIQYF
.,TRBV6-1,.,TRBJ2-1,TGTGCCAGCAGGGCAGGGAATGAGCAGTTCTTC,CASRAGNEQFF
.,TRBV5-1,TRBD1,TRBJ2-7,TGCGCCAGCAGCTTAACTGCACAGGGGTCGGGCTCCTACGAGCAGTACTTC,CASSLTAQGSGSYEQYF
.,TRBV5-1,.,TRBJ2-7,TGCGCCAGCAGCCACCCCACAGGGCGGTCCTACGAGCAGTACTTC,CASSHPTGRSYEQYF
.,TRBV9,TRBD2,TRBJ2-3,TGTGCCAGCAGCGCCAGCGGGAGCTTGAATACGCAGTATTTT,CASSASGSLNTQYF
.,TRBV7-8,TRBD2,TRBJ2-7,TGTGCCAGCAGCCGTCAAAAGGGAGCGGGAGGGTACGAGCAGTACTTC,CASSRQKGAGGYEQYF
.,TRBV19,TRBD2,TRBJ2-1,TGTGCCAGTATCCAGAGGACTAGCGGGAGATACAATGAGCAGTTCTTC,CASIQRTSGRYNEQFF
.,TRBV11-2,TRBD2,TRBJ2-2,TGTGCCAGCAGCCCGATAGCGGGGAAGGATACCGGGGAGCTGTTTTTT,CASSPIAGKDTGELFF
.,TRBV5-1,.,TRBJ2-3,TGCGCCAGCAGCCCGGACCCGAGGGGCACAGATACGCAGTATTTT,CASSPDPRGTDTQYF
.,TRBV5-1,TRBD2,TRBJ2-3,TGCGCCAGCAGCCCTCAACTAGCGGGGAGCACAGATACGCAGTATTTT,CASSPQLAGSTDTQYF
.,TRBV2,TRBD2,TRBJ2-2,TGTGCCAGCGGTGAAAGGAGCGGGGGAAACACCGGGGAGCTGTTTTTT,CASGERSGGNTGELFF
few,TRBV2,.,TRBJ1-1,TGTGCCAGCAGTGAGAACTTGAACACTGAAGCTTTCTTT,CASSENLNTEAFF
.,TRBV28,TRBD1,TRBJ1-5,TGTGCCAGCAGTGGAACAGGGGGCAATCAGCCCCAGCATTTT,CASSGTGGNQPQHF
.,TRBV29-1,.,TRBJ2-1,TGCAGCGCTGGGGGCAGGGGTAGTTACAATGAGCAGTTCTTC,CSAGGRGSYNEQFF
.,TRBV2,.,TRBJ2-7,TGTGCCAGCAGGCTACAGGGCAACGAGCAGTACTTC,CASRLQGNEQYF
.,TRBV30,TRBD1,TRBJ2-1,TGTGCCTGTCGCGGGACAGGGTGGGGTGAGCAGTTCTTC,CACRGTGWGEQFF
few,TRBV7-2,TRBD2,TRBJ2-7,TGTGCCAGCAGCTCACAGCCATATCTAGCGGGAGGGAGTGGCGAGCAGTACTTC,CASSSQPYLAGGSGEQYF
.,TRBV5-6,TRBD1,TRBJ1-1,TGTGCCAGCAGCTCTGGGACAGGGAAAAGGAACACTGAAGCTTTCTTT,CASSSGTGKRNTEAFF
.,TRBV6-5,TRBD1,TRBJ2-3,TGTGCCAGCAGCAAAGACAGGGTGGAAGATACGCAGTATTTT,CASSKDRVEDTQYF
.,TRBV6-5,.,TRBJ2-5,TGTGCCAGCAGTTACTCGCTTCAGGTTTCGAAAGAGACCCAGTACTTC,CASSYSLQVSKETQYF
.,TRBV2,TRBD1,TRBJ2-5,TGTGCCAGCACCACCCCAGGACAGGGGGCTTTAGGGGAGACCCAGTACTTC,CASTTPGQGALGETQYF
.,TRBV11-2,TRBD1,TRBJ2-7,TGTGCCAGCAGCGGGACAGGGGGCAGCGCCTACGAGCAGTACTTC,CASSGTGGSAYEQYF
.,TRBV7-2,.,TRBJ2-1,TGTGCCAGCAGCCCAAGGTCGGGGAGAATGACCAATGAGCAGTTCTTC,CASSPRSGRMTNEQFF
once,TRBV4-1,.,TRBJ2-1,TGCGCCAGCAGCCAAGATCCTGGCAGGGGAAACAATGAGCAGTTCTTC,CASSQDPGRGNNEQFF
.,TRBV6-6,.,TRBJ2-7,TGTGCCAGCGGGACTTCGCAGTACTTC,CASGTSQYF
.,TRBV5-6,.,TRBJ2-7,TGTGCCAGCAGTAATGCGGGAGAGCAGTACTTC,CASSNAGEQYF
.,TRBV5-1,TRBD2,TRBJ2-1,TGCGCCAGCAGCTTACCCGGGACTAGTGTCTACAATGAGCAGTTCTTC,CASSLPGTSVYNEQFF
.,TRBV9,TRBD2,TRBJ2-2,TGTGCCAGCAGCGGGACTAGCGGGACCGGGGAGCTGTTTTTT,CASSGTSGTGELFF
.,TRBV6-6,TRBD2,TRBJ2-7,TGTGCCAGCAGCCGGGGGGGAAGGACCTACGAGCAGTACTTC,CASSRGGRTYEQYF
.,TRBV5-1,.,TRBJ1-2,TGCGCCAGCAGCCCCCTGGCGCCAGGCGAACTTGAGGGCTACACCTTC,CASSPLAPGELEGYTF
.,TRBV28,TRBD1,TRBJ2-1,TGTGCCAGCAGATCGGGAGACAGGGGGCGGAATGAGCAGTTCTTC,CASRSGDRGRNEQFF
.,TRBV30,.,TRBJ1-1,.,CAWSVAGGNKF
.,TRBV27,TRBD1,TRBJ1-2,TGTGCCAGCAGTTTTCGGGACAGGCCCTTGCAGGGCTACACCTTC,CASSFRDRPLQGYTF